Below, 26 T cell receptor beta chains from the same sample are listed, as sequenced in a study of cytomegalovirus exposure and HLA in healthy donors. PCR primers comprised 60 Vbeta and 13 Jbeta primers. Data came from immunoSEQ multiplex PCR; TCRdb stores just in-frame clones and leaves some out. Among roughly 150,000 clones listed, around 86% were seen once. Sequencing used PBMCs. The receptors derive from a man in his fifties or sixties in good health and CMV-seropositive.

The V gene is TRBV6-1, the J gene TRBJ1-4, with TRBD1 as a possible D gene (6 bases). The CDR3 is made up of 15 amino acids. In germline, CDR1 is MNHNS, CDR2 SASEGT. V was cut by 0 bases and J by 8 bases, with 13 bases left in between. The CDR3 coding sequence is TGTGCCAGCAGTGAAGCGGGGGCATTGGGCGAAAAACTGTTTTTT. Its translation: CASSEAGALGEKLFF.

This chain links TRBV19 with TRBJ2-1, with D unresolved. The V end lost 6 bases, the J end lost 7 bases, and 13 bases lay between the germline ends. The CDR3 loop spans 13 amino acids. The germline V gene encodes CDR1 LNHDA and CDR2 SQIVND (reference sequence). The CDR3 coding sequence is TGTGCCAGTAGGGCCTCCTTGTTGAATGAGCAGTTCTTC. Residues: CASRASLLNEQFF.

This clone was found once. This chain uses TRBV5-1 with TRBJ2-7; 9 nucleotides line up with TRBD2. CDR1 is SGHRS and CDR2 is YFSETQ in the germline V gene. J gave up 1 base and V 4 bases, and 6 bases lay outside the gene matches. The CDR3 totals 15 residues. The CDR3 coding sequence is TGCGCCAGCAGCATAAATAGCGGGAGTTCCTACGAGCAGTACTTC. Translated: CASSINSGSSYEQYF. Variable domain in full (rest from reference TRBV5-1 and TRBJ2-7): KAGVTQTPRYLIKTRGQQVTLSCSPISGHRSVSWYQQTPGQGLQFLFEYFSETQRNKGNFPGRFSGRQFSNSRSEMNVSTLELGDSALYLCASSINSGSSYEQYFGPGTRLTVT.

This clone was detected a few times. The V and J genes are TRBV7-9 and TRBJ2-5, with 10 bases fitting TRBD2. The J call is doubtful: the DNA matches TRBJ2-7 better. The CDR3 consists of 15 residues. Germline V gene lookup returns CDR1 SEHNR and CDR2 FQNEAQ (reference sequence). The CDR3 loop reads CASSSLAGASYEQYF. CDR3 in DNA: TGTGCCAGCAGCTCCCTAGCGGGAGCCTCCTACGAGCAGTACTTC.

The chain has TRBV13 and TRBJ2-5; 8 bases are a match to TRBD1. The DNA end is more similar to TRBJ2-7, so the J call may be wrong. Germline assignment: CDR1 PRHDT and CDR2 FYEKMQ (reference sequence). The CDR3 is 14 residues long. CDR3 in DNA: TGTGCCAGCAGCTCGGGACAGGTAATCTACGAGCAGTACTTC. This codes for CASSSGQVIYEQYF.

This clone occurred a few times. The chain joins TRBV19 to TRBJ1-4; D remains ambiguous. V gave up 6 bases and J gave up 5 bases, with 7 bases separating them. Germline CDR1 LNHDA, CDR2 SQIVND (reference sequence). There are 12 residues in the CDR3. In DNA form, the CDR3 reads TGTGCCAGTAGGGCCTTCAATGAAAAACTGTTTTTT. It is translated as CASRAFNEKLFF.

The J gene is TRBJ1-2, the V gene TRBV4-2; the D gene is possibly TRBD1 (6 bases). CDR3 length: 16 amino acids. The V end was cut by 0 bases, the J end by 1 base, with 12 bases between. CDR1 and CDR2 from the germline V gene are LGHNA and YNFKEQ. The CDR3 region has the DNA TGTGCCAGCAGCCAAGATGGGCAGGACAGTAACTATGGCTACACCTTC. Protein: CASSQDGQDSNYGYTF.

This chain joins TRBV5-1 and TRBJ2-1; D unclear. The germline gives CDR1 SGHRS, CDR2 YFSETQ. This CDR3 contains 14 residues. V was trimmed by 0 bases and J by 2 bases, leaving 6 bases between them. CDR3 coding DNA: TGCGCCAGCAGCTTGGGCAGAACCTACAATGAGCAGTTCTTC. This gives the protein CASSLGRTYNEQFF.

The V and J genes are TRBV7-2 and TRBJ1-2; 7 bases map to TRBD1. The junction had 4 bases not matched to a gene; V was cut back by 1 base and J by 8 bases. There are 13 residues in the CDR3. Germline values: CDR1 SGHTA, CDR2 FQGNSA. In DNA form, the CDR3 reads TGTGCCAGCAGCTTAGAAGGGGGCGAGGGCTACACCTTC. Protein product: CASSLEGGEGYTF.

The chain combines TRBV27 with TRBJ1-6; D might be TRBD1 (5 bases). Trimming removed 3 bases at V and 5 bases at J, with 8 bases between. The length of the CDR3 is 14 residues. CDR1 MNHEY and CDR2 SMNVEV come from the germline V gene (reference sequence). The DNA of the CDR3 is TGTGCCAGCAGTTTGGGGCAAAATAATTCACCCCTCCACTTT. Its translation is CASSLGQNNSPLHF.

This clone has just one count. This chain links TRBV7-8 with TRBJ2-1, with 14 bases identical to TRBD2. CDR1 is SGHVS, CDR2 FQNEAQ, per germline. V was clipped by 7 bases and J by 6 bases; unmatched bases: 17. The CDR3 sequence is 19 residues long. For the CDR3, the DNA is TGTGCCAGCACCAAGGGACTAGCGGGAGCGGGGGGAGGGCCCAATGAGCAGTTCTTC. It yields the protein CASTKGLAGAGGGPNEQFF. Complete variable domain (other parts from reference TRBV7-8 and TRBJ2-1): GAGVSQSPRYKVAKRGQDVALRCDPISGHVSLFWYQQALGQGPEFLTYFQNEAQLDKSGLPSDRFFAERPEGSVSTLKIQRTQQEDSAVYLCASTKGLAGAGGGPNEQFFGPGTRLTVL.

V is TRBV2 and J is TRBJ2-7; D not resolved. CDR3 size: 12 residues. The germline CDR1 and CDR2 sequences are SNHLY and FYNNEI. V was clipped by 5 bases and J by 2 bases, with 7 bases between them. CDR3 sequence: CASSYQAYEQYF. The CDR3 DNA reads as TGTGCCAGCAGTTACCAGGCCTACGAGCAGTACTTC.

This rearrangement joins TRBV5-5 to TRBJ1-2, with 8 bases aligning to TRBD1. V was pared by 0 bases and J by 5 bases, with 9 bases of the junction left unmatched. The V gene's germline CDR1 is SGHKS and CDR2 YYEKEE (reference sequence). This CDR3 has 16 residues. The CDR3 DNA sequence: TGTGCCAGCAGCTTGGCCCTTGGGACAGGAGGGTATGGCTACACCTTC. It specifies CASSLALGTGGYGYTF.

The J gene is TRBJ1-6, the V gene TRBV9; possible D gene TRBD1, 5 bases. Germline V gene sequence: CDR1 SGDLS, CDR2 YYNGEE. V was clipped by 3 bases and J by 0 bases, with 10 bases between them. The CDR3 runs to 16 residues. The CDR3 protein is CASSDQGSSYNSPLHF. DNA of the CDR3: TGTGCCAGCAGCGACCAGGGAAGCTCCTATAATTCACCCCTCCACTTT. Together with reference TRBV9 and TRBJ1-6, the CDR3 gives the full variable domain: DSGVTQTPKHLITATGQRVTLRCSPRSGDLSVYWYQQSLDQGLQFLIQYYNGEERAKGNILERFSAQQFPDLHSELNLSSLELGDSALYFCASSDQGSSYNSPLHFGNGTRLTVT.

The chain couples TRBV2 to TRBJ2-7, with a possible D match to TRBD2 (6 bases). The CDR3 runs 12 residues. Trimming left V 6 bases short and J 2 bases short, with 8 bases between. The germline gives CDR1 SNHLY, CDR2 FYNNEI. The CDR3 sequence: CASRPGAYEQYF. The CDR3 nucleotides read TGTGCCAGCAGGCCGGGGGCCTACGAGCAGTACTTC.

The CDR3 is CASRAGQGEYQPQHF. The CDR3, as DNA: TGTGCCAGCAGAGCTGGACAGGGGGAATATCAGCCCCAGCATTTT. The V and J genes are TRBV6-1 and TRBJ1-5; TRBD1 agrees at 10 bases. Germline values: CDR1 MNHNS, CDR2 SASEGT. The CDR3 runs to 15 residues. Losses at the gene ends were 6 bases for V and 5 bases for J; bases not matched to a gene: 7.

This clone was observed a few times. The J gene is TRBJ1-4, the V gene TRBV6-1; TRBD1 is a possible D gene (5 bases). CDR1 is MNHNS and CDR2 is SASEGT in the germline V gene. Trimming took 6 bases from V and 4 from J, leaving 9 bases between them. This CDR3 contains 13 residues. CDR3: CASRVTVNEKLFF. The CDR3 coding sequence is TGTGCCAGCAGAGTGACAGTTAATGAAAAACTGTTTTTT.

The rearrangement uses TRBV27 and TRBJ2-7, with 9 positions matching TRBD1. V dropped 5 bases and J dropped 2; count of bases not matched to a gene: 7. CDR3 size: 15 residues. From germline, CDR1 is MNHEY and CDR2 SMNVEV (reference sequence). CDR3 residues: CASSTSGTGPYEQYF. The CDR3 nucleotides are TGTGCCAGCAGTACCTCCGGGACAGGGCCCTACGAGCAGTACTTC.

V is TRBV11-2 and J is TRBJ1-3; TRBD1 matches 9 bases. V was clipped by 4 bases and J by 8 bases; unmatched bases: 12. This CDR3 contains 16 residues. The germline CDR1 and CDR2 sequences are SGHAT and FQNNGV. CDR3 protein: CASSSVKGQGPHTIYF. The CDR3 nucleotides are TGTGCCAGCAGCTCGGTTAAGGGACAGGGCCCGCACACCATATATTTT.

The DNA of the CDR3 is TGTGCCAGCAGCCCCTTTAGACTAGCGGGGGACAATGAGCAGTTCTTC. Residues: CASSPFRLAGDNEQFF. The rearrangement joins TRBV4-2 to TRBJ2-1; TRBD2 aligns across 12 bases. CDR1 and CDR2 (germline): LGHNA, YNFKEQ. With 4 bases clipped from V and 5 bases from J, the junction kept 6 bases outside the gene matches. The CDR3 runs 16 residues.

Comments on this clone: Other DNA sequences within the sample encode an identical CDR3. This chain uses TRBV6-5 with TRBJ2-7, with 7 bases aligning to TRBD1. This CDR3 has 16 amino acids. Trimming at V came to 2 bases and at J to 3 bases, leaving 10 bases not matched to a gene. Looked up from germline, CDR1 is MNHEY and CDR2 is SVGAGI. The CDR3 region has the DNA TGTGCCAGCAGTTACGGTCGGCAGGGGGAACTCTACGAGCAGTACTTC. This codes for CASSYGRQGELYEQYF.

This clone was picked up one time. V is TRBV7-9 and J is TRBJ2-2; the D is unclear. The CDR3 spans 16 residues. CDR1 SEHNR and CDR2 FQNEAQ come from the germline V gene (reference sequence). V dropped 1 base and J dropped 2 bases, with 11 bases sitting between them. Written as DNA, the CDR3 is TGTGCCAGCAGCTTAGATCCCCTTTCCAACACCGGGGAGCTGTTTTTT. It is translated as CASSLDPLSNTGELFF.

The chain recombines TRBV5-3 with TRBJ2-1; 7 bases agree with TRBD1. TRBV5-3 carries the ORF label, with uncertain function. The CDR3 extends over 15 amino acids. V trimming: 0 bases; J trimming: 2 bases; junction bases outside the gene matches: 2. The CDR3 nucleotides read TGTGCCAGAAGCTTGGAAGGGGGCCCCTACAATGAGCAGTTCTTC. Protein sequence: CARSLEGGPYNEQFF.

The chain combines TRBV2 with TRBJ2-3; D is unresolved. This CDR3 spans 11 amino acids. Germline V gene sequence: CDR1 SNHLY, CDR2 FYNNEI. Trimming removed 3 bases at V and 5 bases at J, with 3 bases between. The CDR3, as DNA: TGTGCCAGCAGTGAGAGAGATACGCAGTATTTT. Its translation is CASSERDTQYF.

This sequence joins TRBV10-3 and TRBJ2-6; tentative D call: TRBD1 (6 bases). The CDR3 sequence is 18 residues long. Germline V gene lookup returns CDR1 ENHRY and CDR2 SYGVKD. V lost 4 bases to trimming and J lost 0 bases, with 16 bases between them. The CDR3 DNA reads TGTGCCATCAGTGGACTTCTGACAGGAAGCTCTGGGGCCAACGTCCTGACTTTC. It specifies CAISGLLTGSSGANVLTF.

The chain couples TRBV27 to TRBJ2-1; D is possibly TRBD1 (6 bases). CDR1 and CDR2 (germline): MNHEY, SMNVEV (reference sequence). The ends were cut back, 8 bases at V and 4 bases at J, with 21 bases in the middle. The CDR3 consists of 16 residues. CDR3 protein: CASLSLGARGYNEQFF. CDR3 sequence (DNA): TGTGCCAGCCTATCATTGGGGGCGCGTGGTTACAATGAGCAGTTCTTC.